The 15 T cell receptor beta chains below were found in one sample sequenced in a study of spatial heterogeneity in lung cancer. TCRdb fed the 5' RACE reads into MiXCR, producing one record per CDR3 protein. The sample lists about 14,000 distinct CDR3 sequences, 11% occurring once. The time point: sample taken at primary tumor resection. Unsorted whole RNA samples from tumor, nontumor lung or frozen PBMC were sequenced. Sequenced here: PBMCs, sampled at surgery. The receptor set was obtained from a female donor with early-stage non-small cell lung cancer.

This clonotype came up a few times. The chain recombines TRBV24-1 with TRBJ2-3; D tentatively fits TRBD1 or TRBD2 (5 bases each). The CDR3 contains 17 residues. Trimming stripped 6 bases from V and 0 bases from J, with 18 bases between. Germline-derived CDR1 and CDR2 are KGHDR and SFDVKD. The CDR3 here is CATSRGWTPSSTDTQYF. CDR3 bases: TGTGCCACCAGTCGGGGTTGGACACCGAGTAGCACAGATACGCAGTATTTT.

This clonotype was picked up many times. This chain joins TRBV27 and TRBJ1-4; D gene ambiguous. The CDR3 extends over 14 amino acids. V gave up 3 bases and J gave up 8 bases, with 13 bases separating them. Germline CDR1 is MNHEY and CDR2 is SMNVEV (reference sequence). CDR3 region: CASSLSGIREKLFF. The CDR3 DNA sequence: TGTGCCAGCAGTTTGTCCGGGATTCGCGAAAAACTGTTTTTT.

The chain is built from TRBV5-1 and TRBJ2-3, with 9 nucleotides matching TRBD1. The CDR3 contains 15 residues. V lost 3 bases to trimming and J lost 5 bases; unmatched junction nucleotides: 7. Germline V gene data show CDR1 as SGHRS and CDR2 as YFSETQ. This chain's CDR3 is CASSSRTGGQDTQYF. CDR3 bases: TGCGCCAGCAGCTCCCGCACAGGGGGCCAAGATACGCAGTATTTT.

This clonotype has ten or more counts. This rearrangement joins TRBV20-1 to TRBJ2-7, with D possibly being TRBD1 (5 bases). V was clipped by 6 bases and J by 1 base, with 10 bases between them. The CDR3 runs to 12 residues. Germline V gene lookup returns CDR1 DFQATT and CDR2 SNEGSKA (reference sequence). The CDR3: CSASRESYEQYF. The DNA of the CDR3 is TGCAGTGCCAGCAGGGAATCCTACGAGCAGTACTTC.

This clonotype was seen at least ten times. The J gene is TRBJ1-6, the V gene TRBV3-1, with D possibly matching TRBD1 (5 bases). V was shortened by 1 base and J by 7 bases, with 14 bases between the two germline ends. Germline loops: CDR1 LGHDT, CDR2 YNNKEL (reference sequence). The CDR3 is 16 residues long. This CDR3 reads CASSQGPGFGNSPLHF. The CDR3 region has the DNA TGTGCCAGCAGCCAAGGACCAGGGTTTGGGAATTCACCCCTCCACTTT.

In its sample, this clonotype ranks as medium-sized. At one boundary the junction diverges from the germline segment, which might be a read error. This chain links TRBV5-1 with TRBJ2-3; 7 positions match TRBD2. The CDR3 runs to 15 residues. Germline V gene sequence: CDR1 SGHRS, CDR2 YFSETQ. Here the CDR3 DNA reads TGCGCCAGCAGCTTGGCCGGGACTACCACAGACACGCAGTATTTT. This translates into CASSLAGTTTDTQYF.

This clonotype was counted only a few times. The rearrangement uses TRBV27 and TRBJ1-2; weak D call: TRBD1 (6 bases). This CDR3 is 15 amino acids long. Germline V CDR1 and CDR2: MNHEY, SMNVEV (reference sequence). V was shortened by 5 bases and J by 4 bases, with 17 bases between the two germline ends. CDR3 bases: TGTGCCAGCAGTCCCCGACAGGCGAAACTCTATGGCTACACCTTC. It yields the protein CASSPRQAKLYGYTF.

This clonotype was observed at least ten times. This chain joins TRBV20-1 and TRBJ2-7, with TRBD1 matching 10 bases. Germline V gene lookup returns CDR1 DFQATT and CDR2 SNEGSKA (reference sequence). V lost 3 bases, J lost 3 bases, and 5 bases stayed unmatched. The CDR3 contains 14 residues. The CDR3 spells CSARGGQGIYEQYF. In DNA, the CDR3 is TGCAGTGCTAGGGGGGGACAGGGGATCTACGAGCAGTACTTC.

The table lists this clonotype with a few counts. This sequence joins TRBV3-1 and TRBJ2-3; TRBD2 agrees at 13 bases. V dropped 4 bases and J dropped 7; count of bases not matched to a gene: 8. The CDR3 covers 16 residues. From germline, CDR1 is LGHDT and CDR2 YNNKEL (reference sequence). CDR3 region: CASSRDHGTSGNTQYF. CDR3 DNA: TGTGCCAGCAGCCGAGACCACGGGACTAGCGGGAATACGCAGTATTTT.

This clonotype was detected many times. This chain joins TRBV7-9 and TRBJ2-6, with 8 bases fitting TRBD1. Unmatched junction bases numbered 13, after V lost 0 bases and J lost 0 bases. Germline V CDR1 and CDR2: SEHNR, FQNEAQ (reference sequence). There are 21 residues in the CDR3. The CDR3 DNA sequence: TGTGCCAGCAGCTTAGCTGCTTTAATCCGGGACAGGAACTCTGGGGCCAACGTCCTGACTTTC. Its protein product is CASSLAALIRDRNSGANVLTF. Full variable domain (rest looked up from reference TRBV7-9 and TRBJ2-6): DTGVSQNPRHKITKRGQNVTFRCDPISEHNRLYWYRQTLGQGPEFLTYFQNEAQLEKSRLLSDRFSAERPKGSFSTLEIQRTEQGDSAMYLCASSLAALIRDRNSGANVLTFGAGSRLTVL.

By its share, this clonotype is medium-sized. The CDR3 nucleotides are TGCGCCAGCAGTTCCCAGACCGGGTACCAAGAGACCCAGTACTTC. Protein: CASSSQTGYQETQYF. The genes are TRBV5-1 and TRBJ2-5; no definite D call. The CDR3 runs 15 residues. The ends were cut back, 5 bases at V and 0 bases at J, with 14 bases in the middle. CDR1 is SGHRS, CDR2 YFSETQ, per germline.

This clonotype was counted many times. This chain links TRBV10-3 with TRBJ2-1; 11 bases agree with TRBD2. The CDR3 length is 14 residues. V shed 8 bases and J 4 bases; nucleotides not matched to a gene: 4. Germline CDR1 ENHRY, CDR2 SYGVKD. CDR3 sequence: CAIGSGGAYNEQFF. The CDR3 nucleotides read TGTGCCATCGGTAGCGGGGGGGCATACAATGAGCAGTTCTTC.

This clonotype was found many times. This sequence joins TRBV20-1 and TRBJ2-4, with TRBD1 as a possible D gene (5 bases). Deletions cut 4 bases from V and 0 bases from J, with 13 bases between. The CDR3 runs to 15 residues. CDR1 is DFQATT and CDR2 is SNEGSKA in the germline V gene (reference sequence). The chain's CDR3 is CSAKGRTEAKNIQYF. CDR3 bases: TGCAGTGCTAAGGGGCGCACCGAAGCCAAAAACATTCAGTACTTC.

By share of the sample, this clonotype is medium-sized (0.01 to 0.1%). The V gene is TRBV19, the J gene TRBJ2-7, with D hard to call. Germline V gives CDR1 LNHDA, CDR2 SQIVND (reference sequence). The CDR3 spans 14 residues. V shed 5 bases and J shed 5 bases, with 16 bases lying between them. Here the CDR3 DNA reads TGTGCCAGTAGTCCGACCAAAATCCACAACGAGCAGTACTTC. It is translated as CASSPTKIHNEQYF.

This clonotype came up many times. The chain carries TRBV10-2 and TRBJ1-5; unclear D gene. The germline gives CDR1 WSHSY, CDR2 SAAADI. The CDR3 spans 12 residues. The germline V and J ends were trimmed by 4 bases and 7 bases, with 8 bases remaining between them. CDR3 amino acids: CASSAVKQPQHF. CDR3 sequence (DNA): TGCGCCAGCAGTGCGGTAAAACAGCCCCAGCATTTT.